A single T cell receptor beta chain is shown here with its context. Its antigen is still unknown. Other DNA variants within this sample encode the same CDR3. The sample comes from a study of shared clonotypes between healthy human individuals. Study-wide background: Contributing individuals were a couple of females and a few males aged 18 to 49. The plates for each donor numbered three CD4 naive, three CD4 memory, two CD8 naive and one CD8 memory. General observations from the study: When naive CD4 clonotypes were compared across a few donors, roughly 4.9% were shared.

Method: immunoSEQ multiplex PCR; TCRdb's copy keeps in-frame clones and lacks some. The data show 2 million to 2.5 million clones, around 92% seen once. In the CD4+ fraction, cells were divided into CD45RA+ naive and CD45RA-negative memory subsets. The germline gives CDR1 SGHNT, CDR2 YYREEE (reference sequence). The CDR3 is made up of 13 amino acids. V dropped 3 bases and J dropped 8; count of bases not matched to a gene: 2. The chain joins TRBV5-4 to TRBJ1-2; 12 bases agree with TRBD1. This TCR was sampled from a man younger than 35 in good health. Some clones in this sample may be carry-over from other donors' samples. Sequencing was carried out using naive CD4+ T cells from PBMCs. Subset described: CD45RA+ positively selected. The CDR3 loop is CASSWDRGRGYTF. CDR3 DNA: TGTGCCAGCAGCTGGGACAGGGGGCGCGGCTACACCTTC.